This TCR beta chain was captured in a study of blood T cell repertoires in COVID-19. Looking at the study overall: Acute and convalescent COVID-19 specimens originated in the United States, Italy and Spain.

Libraries were prepared by immunoSEQ multiplex PCR; TCRdb keeps only in-frame clonotypes and omits some of them. The sample shows 150,000 to 200,000 clones, about 89% of them seen only once. Per germline, CDR1 MNHEY and CDR2 SVGAGI. CDR3 size: 15 residues. Trimming shortened V by 4 bases and J by 0 bases, and 7 bases separated the two germline ends. This TCR came from a man in his 70s with acute or convalescent COVID-19. The rearrangement links TRBV6-5 to TRBJ1-6, with D uncertain. Sequenced sample: peripheral blood. The chain's CDR3 is CASSLVSSYNSPLHF. The DNA of the CDR3 is TGTGCCAGCAGTTTAGTAAGCTCCTATAATTCACCCCTCCACTTT.